This TCR beta chain was retrieved from a study of blood T cell repertoires in COVID-19. Study-level information: T cells, B-cell-depleted T cells, or PBMCs provided the cDNA or gDNA that served as material.

Trimming cost V 7 bases and J 1 base, with 13 bases left between them. The CDR3 spans 15 residues. The germline V gene has CDR1 MNHNY and CDR2 SVGAGI (reference sequence). Per the study methods: Researchers report that nucleated cell counts were estimated from reference gene primer amplification. The data were produced by immunoSEQ multiplex PCR, yet TCRdb's version contains in-frame clones alone and is incomplete. The V and J calls and clone size were taken over from that table, and D and trimming were inferred from the DNA. The sample shows about 270,000 clones, approximately 91% of them seen only once. Donors were grouped by their self-reported clinical history.

This sequence joins TRBV6-6 and TRBJ1-4, with D perhaps matching TRBD1 (5 bases). This TCR came from a woman aged 40 to 50 with acute COVID-19. Sequencing used PBMCs or T cells enriched from blood (not recorded which). CDR3 nucleotide sequence: TGTGCCAGCATCCCAGGGCGGAGAACTAATGAAAAACTGTTTTTT. It yields the protein CASIPGRRTNEKLFF.